The 21 T cell receptor beta chains listed next were all sequenced from one sample in a study of identical twins. One entry per CDR3 protein, called by TCRdb with MiXCR from the 5' RACE reads. The sample has about 690,000 distinct CDR3 sequences, around 20% seen once. These data also featured in a second study, about T cells expressing NK-cell markers.

Sample: PBMCs. The receptors stem from a woman aged 18-29 years in good health.

V gene TRBV10-3 combines with J gene TRBJ1-2; D ambiguous. The V gene lost 4 bases and the J gene lost 0 bases, with 15 bases spanning the gap. CDR1 is ENHRY, CDR2 SYGVKD, per germline. This CDR3 has 16 amino acids. The CDR3 is CAISAIQGSTNYGYTF. The CDR3 bases are TGTGCCATCAGTGCAATTCAAGGGAGTACTAACTATGGCTACACCTTC.

The J gene is TRBJ2-3, the V gene TRBV5-4; 10 bases align to TRBD2. The CDR3 totals 14 residues. Germline assignment: CDR1 SGHNT and CDR2 YYREEE (reference sequence). V was pared by 0 bases and J by 11 bases, with 6 bases of the junction left unmatched. For the CDR3, the DNA is TGTGCCAGCAGCTTGGAACTAGCGGGACGGGAGCAGTATTTT. Translation gives CASSLELAGREQYF.

This clonotype was seen a handful of times. The chain couples TRBV7-6 to TRBJ2-7; the D is unclear. The CDR3 has 13 amino acids. Looked up from germline, CDR1 is SGHVS and CDR2 is FNYEAQ. Deletions cut 0 bases from V and 8 bases from J, with 11 bases between. The CDR3 reads CASSLAVQEQQYF. CDR3 bases: TGTGCCAGCAGCTTAGCGGTTCAGGAGCAGCAGTACTTC.

V gene TRBV29-1 combines with J gene TRBJ1-5, with D possibly matching TRBD1 (5 bases). Germline V gene lookup returns CDR1 SQVTM and CDR2 ANQGSEA. The CDR3 totals 13 residues. Trimming stripped 4 bases from V and 4 bases from J, with 11 bases between. In DNA form, the CDR3 reads TGCAGCGTTGCAGGGCGTGGTAATCAGCCCCAGCATTTT. This translates into CSVAGRGNQPQHF.

The V and J genes are TRBV9 and TRBJ2-7, with 8 positions matching TRBD1. The germline V gene encodes CDR1 SGDLS and CDR2 YYNGEE. With V trimmed by 0 bases and J by 2 bases, 7 bases remained unmatched. The CDR3 is 16 amino acids. The CDR3 here is CASSVEQGADPYEQYF. CDR3 DNA sequence: TGTGCCAGCAGCGTAGAGCAGGGGGCAGACCCCTACGAGCAGTACTTC.

This rearrangement joins TRBV27 to TRBJ1-2; perhaps TRBD1 as D (5 bases). V dropped 4 bases and J dropped 2 bases, with 14 bases sitting between them. CDR3 length: 15 residues. Looked up from germline, CDR1 is MNHEY and CDR2 is SMNVEV (reference sequence). CDR3 amino acids: CASSSRQGYNYGYTF. In DNA, the CDR3 is TGTGCCAGCAGTTCACGGCAGGGCTACAACTATGGCTACACCTTC.

This sequence joins TRBV14 and TRBJ1-1; the D is unclear. This CDR3 has 14 residues. With 7 bases removed from V and 3 bases from J, the gap between germline ends came to 15 bases. Germline V gives CDR1 SGHDN, CDR2 FVKESK. CDR3 in amino acids: CASIKADGYTEAFF. The CDR3 DNA is TGTGCCAGCATTAAGGCAGATGGTTACACTGAAGCTTTCTTT.

This CDR3 reads CAISAGTSGDTDTQYF. The DNA for the CDR3 is TGTGCCATCAGTGCCGGGACTAGCGGTGACACAGATACGCAGTATTTT. The rearrangement links TRBV10-3 to TRBJ2-3, with 11 nucleotides matching TRBD2. Looked up from germline, CDR1 is ENHRY and CDR2 is SYGVKD. The CDR3 length is 16 residues. The J segment lost 2 bases and the V segment lost 4 bases, leaving 5 bases of the junction unmatched.

This clonotype occurred many times. V usage is TRBV11-2 and J usage is TRBJ2-6; D not certain. The CDR3 consists of 14 residues. Trimming took off 6 bases at V and 4 bases at J, with 10 bases between the two ends. The germline gives CDR1 SGHAT, CDR2 FQNNGV. The DNA for the CDR3 is TGTGCCAGCAGTCCCCTTTCCGGGGCCAACGTCCTGACTTTC. Amino acid sequence: CASSPLSGANVLTF.

The rearrangement uses TRBV30 and TRBJ2-3; 9 positions match TRBD2. V shed 3 bases, J shed 0 bases, and the junction held 1 base outside the gene matches. This CDR3 has 14 residues. Germline V lookup: CDR1 GTSNPN, CDR2 SVGIG (reference sequence). CDR3 nucleotide sequence: TGTGCCTGGAGGACTAGCGGAAGCACAGATACGCAGTATTTT. This encodes CAWRTSGSTDTQYF.

This clonotype was picked up many times. The V call is TRBV10-2, the J call TRBJ1-6; 7 bases map to TRBD1. V lost 10 bases and J lost 0; bases outside the gene matches: 9. Looked up from germline, CDR1 is WSHSY and CDR2 is SAAADI. The CDR3 is 16 residues long. CDR3: CATRRDSSSYNSPLHF. The CDR3 nucleotides read TGCGCCACCCGGCGGGACAGCAGCTCCTATAATTCACCCCTCCACTTT.

The sample holds a few counts of this clonotype. The gene calls are TRBV12-3 or TRBV12-4 and TRBJ1-1, with D possibly being TRBD1 (5 bases). V shed 10 bases and J shed 11 bases, with 17 bases lying between them. The CDR3 sequence is 11 residues long. The CDR3 DNA sequence: TGTGCCACCCAGGGAAGTGGGGGTGCTTTCTTT. Amino acid sequence: CATQGSGGAFF.

This clonotype has just a few counts. The J gene is TRBJ2-1, the V gene TRBV7-2; 8 positions agree with TRBD2. Unmatched junction bases numbered 11, after V lost 2 bases and J lost 5 bases. The germline V gene has CDR1 SGHTA and CDR2 FQGNSA. The CDR3 has 17 amino acids. CDR3 coding DNA: TGTGCCAGCAGCTTAATTTCAGCGGGAGATCGGGACAATGAGCAGTTCTTC. Protein sequence: CASSLISAGDRDNEQFF.

The gene calls are TRBV7-9 and TRBJ2-5, with TRBD1 matching over 7 bases. Germline trimming cut 5 bases from V and 5 bases from J; bases unmatched to any gene: 8. The CDR3 totals 14 residues. Germline CDR1 reads SEHNR; CDR2 reads FQNEAQ (reference sequence). DNA of the CDR3: TGTGCCAGCAGCCCCCCGGGACAGCCGGAGACCCAGTACTTC. It specifies CASSPPGQPETQYF.

Many counts were recorded for this clonotype. This chain uses TRBV9 with TRBJ1-5; TRBD1 matches 10 bases. The trim removed 0 bases at V and 4 bases at J, leaving 7 bases unmatched. Germline lookup yields CDR1 SGDLS and CDR2 YYNGEE. The CDR3 covers 17 residues. CDR3 residues: CASSVGGGQGRNQPQHF. The CDR3, as DNA: TGTGCCAGCAGCGTAGGTGGGGGACAGGGGAGGAATCAGCCCCAGCATTTT.

The chain couples TRBV9 to TRBJ2-1; TRBD2 matches at 10 bases. This CDR3 has 15 amino acids. The V gene's germline CDR1 is SGDLS and CDR2 YYNGEE. Trimming removed 0 bases from V and 9 bases from J; junction bases left unmatched: 6. CDR3 sequence (DNA): TGTGCCAGCAGCGTAGAAGCTAGCGGGAGAGGTGAGCAGTTCTTC. Residues: CASSVEASGRGEQFF. Together with reference TRBV9 and TRBJ2-1, the CDR3 gives the full variable domain: DSGVTQTPKHLITATGQRVTLRCSPRSGDLSVYWYQQSLDQGLQFLIQYYNGEERAKGNILERFSAQQFPDLHSELNLSSLELGDSALYFCASSVEASGRGEQFFGPGTRLTVL.

J is TRBJ2-2 and V is TRBV7-2; a weak D match, TRBD2 (5 bases). The CDR3 length is 14 residues. Trimming left V 5 bases short and J 6 bases short, with 13 bases between. CDR1 is SGHTA and CDR2 is FQGNSA in the germline V gene. The CDR3 loop is CASSTGIISGELFF. The CDR3 region has the DNA TGTGCCAGCAGCACCGGGATTATTTCCGGGGAGCTGTTTTTT.

The rearrangement links TRBV5-1 to TRBJ1-2, with TRBD1 identical over 8 bases. With 0 bases clipped from V and 4 bases from J, the junction kept 8 bases outside the gene matches. Germline lookup yields CDR1 SGHRS and CDR2 YFSETQ. The CDR3 contains 16 residues. The CDR3 is CASSLARTGSRYGYTF. DNA of the CDR3: TGCGCCAGCAGCTTGGCCCGGACAGGGAGTCGCTATGGCTACACCTTC.

This clonotype turned up a few times. The chain is built from TRBV30 and TRBJ1-5; 10 bases fit TRBD1. The length of the CDR3 is 14 residues. The germline V gene has CDR1 GTSNPN and CDR2 SVGIG (reference sequence). Trimming removed 4 bases from V and 4 bases from J; junction bases left unmatched: 4. The CDR3 coding sequence is TGTGCCTGGAATTCGGGACAGGGGAATCAGCCCCAGCATTTT. This translates into CAWNSGQGNQPQHF.

V is TRBV4-3 and J is TRBJ2-1; weak D call: TRBD1 (7 bases). The CDR3 spans 17 residues. V lost 1 base and J lost 3, with 16 bases in between. Germline V gives CDR1 LGHNA, CDR2 YSLEER. The CDR3 DNA reads TGCGCCAGCAGCCAAGGCGATCAGGGGGGTAGCTACAATGAGCAGTTCTTC. This codes for CASSQGDQGGSYNEQFF.

V and J are TRBV6-6 and TRBJ2-3; D is undetermined. There are 11 residues in the CDR3. CDR1 is MNHNY, CDR2 SVGAGI, per germline (reference sequence). The V end lost 2 bases, the J end lost 5 bases, and 2 bases lay between the germline ends. CDR3: CASSYQDTQYF. DNA for the CDR3: TGTGCCAGCAGTTACCAAGATACGCAGTATTTT.